What follows is one T cell receptor beta chain and its context. The data were taken from a study of blood T cell repertoires in COVID-19. Study-wide background: The analysed material was cDNA or gDNA that came from T cells, B-cell-depleted T cells, or PBMCs.

The CDR3 length is 13 residues. V was clipped by 1 base and J by 7 bases, with 11 bases between them. The germline V gene has CDR1 SGHNT and CDR2 YENEEA. Libraries were prepared by immunoSEQ multiplex PCR; TCRdb keeps only in-frame clonotypes and omits some of them. The sample yields around 94,000 clones, roughly nine tenths seen once. The sequence was obtained from a man between 50 and 59 years old with active COVID-19. The chain is built from TRBV11-3 and TRBJ2-7, with a tentative D call TRBD1 (5 bases). The sequencing input was peripheral blood. CDR3 nucleotides: TGTGCCAGCAGCTTAGCTCGATCAGGGGAGCAGTACTTC. Encoded protein: CASSLARSGEQYF.